Following are 20 T cell receptor beta chains from one sample sequenced in a study of OX40 agonist ivuxolimab in advanced cancers. The protocol was immunoSEQ multiplex PCR, while the TCRdb copy is restricted to in-frame clones and leaves out a portion. The sample yields tens of thousands of clones, 75% to 90% seen once. The source was CD4+ or CD8+ T cells sorted from blood, collected in a trial of the OX40 agonist ivuxolimab. All receptors derive from an adult with an advanced solid tumor such as melanoma, head and neck, liver or kidney cancer.

In DNA form, the CDR3 reads TGTGCCAGCAGTTACACAGGGGGCTACGAGCAGTACTTC. Its protein product is CASSYTGGYEQYF. The chain is built from TRBV6-5 and TRBJ2-7, with 8 bases aligning to TRBD1. This CDR3 has 13 amino acids. V lost 2 bases to trimming and J lost 3 bases; unmatched junction nucleotides: 0. Germline assignment: CDR1 MNHEY and CDR2 SVGAGI.

This clone has only a few counts. The CDR3 is CASSQPTEKRNTIYF. The CDR3 DNA reads TGCGCCAGCAGCCAGCCGACCGAGAAGCGAAACACCATATATTTT. V is TRBV4-1 and J is TRBJ1-3; D gene unclear. The CDR3 is 15 amino acids. Trimming took 3 bases from V and 5 from J, leaving 14 bases between them. In germline, CDR1 is MGHRA, CDR2 YSYEKL.

This clone was seen more than once but under ten times. The chain recombines TRBV27 with TRBJ1-2, with D perhaps TRBD1 (6 bases). CDR3 length: 12 amino acids. The V gene's germline CDR1 is MNHEY and CDR2 SMNVEV (reference sequence). The V end lost 6 bases, the J end lost 4 bases, and 9 bases lay between the germline ends. The CDR3 is CASRTGSYGYTF. The DNA for the CDR3 is TGTGCCAGCAGGACAGGTTCCTATGGCTACACCTTC.

This sequence joins TRBV7-9 and TRBJ1-4, with D hard to call. V shed 3 bases and J shed 4 bases, with 9 bases lying between them. Germline CDR1 and CDR2: SEHNR and FQNEAQ (reference sequence). The CDR3 is 14 residues long. Written as DNA, the CDR3 is TGTGCCAGCAGCTTGAACGGATTTAATGAAAAACTGTTTTTT. Protein: CASSLNGFNEKLFF.

The rearrangement joins TRBV14 to TRBJ2-2; D perhaps matches TRBD2 (5 bases). The CDR3 is made up of 18 amino acids. Germline V gene lookup returns CDR1 SGHDN and CDR2 FVKESK. Trimming pared 4 bases from V and 3 bases from J, leaving 21 bases between. The CDR3: CASSLQSAGLLDTGELFF. DNA for the CDR3: TGTGCCAGCAGCCTTCAGTCTGCGGGTCTATTGGACACCGGGGAGCTGTTTTTT. The full variable domain, rest sourced from reference TRBV14 and TRBJ2-2, is EAGVTQFPSHSVIEKGQTVTLRCDPISGHDNLYWYRRVMGKEIKFLLHFVKESKQDESGMPNNRFLAERTGGTYSTLKVQPAELEDSGVYFCASSLQSAGLLDTGELFFGEGSRLTVL.

The chain couples TRBV4-3 to TRBJ2-7; TRBD1 might be the D (6 bases). The CDR3 has 14 amino acids. The germline V gene has CDR1 LGHNA and CDR2 YSLEER. Trimming stripped 4 bases from V and 5 bases from J, with 15 bases between. Here the CDR3 DNA reads TGCGCCAGCAGCCCACAGGGTCGGGTCGACGAGCAGTACTTC. Translated, it gives CASSPQGRVDEQYF.

This chain links TRBV5-6 with TRBJ2-5; a weak D match, TRBD1 (6 bases). CDR1 and CDR2 from the germline V gene are SGHDT and YYEEEE. The CDR3 loop spans 15 amino acids. The V gene lost 4 bases and the J gene lost 5 bases, with 18 bases spanning the gap. CDR3 in amino acids: CASSDQQGSKETQYF. CDR3 DNA: TGTGCCAGCAGCGACCAACAGGGATCTAAGGAGACCCAGTACTTC.

The V call is TRBV6-5, the J call TRBJ1-2; no reliable D call. Trimming left V 7 bases short and J 6 bases short, with 18 bases between. The CDR3 covers 14 residues. Germline V gene lookup returns CDR1 MNHEY and CDR2 SVGAGI. CDR3 in amino acids: CASTTFRALNGYTF. The CDR3 DNA reads as TGTGCCAGCACCACCTTTCGGGCTTTGAATGGCTACACCTTC.

The J gene is TRBJ1-4, the V gene TRBV28; TRBD1 agrees at 7 bases. Germline CDR1 and CDR2: MDHEN and SYDVKM. V trimming: 3 bases; J trimming: 3 bases; junction bases outside the gene matches: 7. The CDR3 sequence is 16 residues long. CDR3 sequence: CASSLVQGGANEKLFF. The CDR3 bases are TGTGCCAGCAGTTTGGTCCAGGGGGGGGCTAATGAAAAACTGTTTTTT.

The V and J genes are TRBV5-4 and TRBJ2-2, with 12 nucleotides matching TRBD2. Germline V lookup: CDR1 SGHNT, CDR2 YYREEE (reference sequence). V lost 4 bases to trimming and J lost 6 bases; unmatched junction nucleotides: 7. The CDR3 is made up of 16 amino acids. The chain's CDR3 is CASSPQTSGGAGELFF. DNA for the CDR3: TGTGCCAGCAGCCCTCAGACTAGCGGGGGTGCCGGGGAGCTGTTTTTT.

The chain recombines TRBV29-1 with TRBJ2-7; the D is unclear. CDR1 and CDR2 (germline): SQVTM, ANQGSEA. V was shortened by 5 bases and J by 0 bases, with 14 bases between the two germline ends. The CDR3 length is 14 residues. The CDR3 DNA follows: TGCAGCGTTACTACTGTTAGTGGCTCCTACGAGCAGTACTTC. Translating it yields CSVTTVSGSYEQYF.

V gene TRBV2 combines with J gene TRBJ2-5, with TRBD2 matching over 15 bases. This CDR3 contains 16 residues. Germline loops: CDR1 SNHLY, CDR2 FYNNEI. V gave up 5 bases and J gave up 3 bases; unmatched junction bases: 4. The CDR3 region is CASSPGLAGGKETQYF. Here the CDR3 DNA reads TGTGCCAGCAGTCCGGGACTAGCGGGGGGTAAAGAGACCCAGTACTTC.

The chain couples TRBV4-3 to TRBJ2-6; weak D call: TRBD1 (5 bases). Between the trimmed V and J ends, which lost 4 bases and 0 bases, there was a span of 19 bases. CDR3 length: 19 residues. Germline CDR1 and CDR2: LGHNA and YSLEER. The CDR3 region is CASSRYLGAGYSGANVLTF. The CDR3, as DNA: TGCGCCAGCAGCCGTTACCTAGGGGCAGGTTACTCTGGGGCCAACGTCCTGACTTTC.

As to this clone: Additional DNA sequences in this sample encode the identical CDR3. The rearrangement links TRBV2 to TRBJ2-5; tentatively, D is TRBD1 (7 bases). The CDR3 is 13 residues long. Germline-derived CDR1 and CDR2 are SNHLY and FYNNEI. Trimming shortened V by 3 bases and J by 5 bases, and 10 bases separated the two germline ends. Here the CDR3 reads CASSDRGRETQYF. The CDR3 DNA reads TGTGCCAGCAGTGACAGGGGGAGGGAGACCCAGTACTTC.

CDR3 nucleotides: TGCACCAGCAGCCATGGCGGGGGGGGCTATAGCACAGATACGCAGTATTTT. Translating it yields CTSSHGGGGYSTDTQYF. This chain uses TRBV1 with TRBJ2-3; TRBD2 is taken as the D call from the table, unchecked against the DNA. TRBV1 is assigned pseudogene status. The CDR3 contains 17 residues.

CDR3 protein: CATRRTESSYNEQFF. CDR3 bases: TGTGCCACCAGAAGAACGGAGAGCTCCTACAATGAGCAGTTCTTC. This chain connects TRBV15 to TRBJ2-1; D uncertain. Per the germline V gene, CDR1 is LNHNV and CDR2 is YYDKDF (reference sequence). V lost 6 bases to trimming and J lost 0 bases, with 12 bases between them. CDR3 length: 15 residues.

The chain employs TRBV6-1 and TRBJ1-5; D gene unclear. The CDR3 is 12 amino acids. Between the trimmed V and J ends, which lost 4 bases and 9 bases, there was a span of 10 bases. The germline gives CDR1 MNHNS, CDR2 SASEGT. The CDR3 DNA is TGTGCCAGCAGTGGATGGGCCCCGCCCCAGCATTTT. Translating it yields CASSGWAPPQHF.

This sequence joins TRBV27 and TRBJ2-1, with 8 bases identical to TRBD2. The CDR3 is 14 amino acids. The J segment lost 8 bases and the V segment lost 2 bases, leaving 5 bases of the junction unmatched. Looked up from germline, CDR1 is MNHEY and CDR2 is SMNVEV (reference sequence). The DNA of the CDR3 is TGTGCCAGCAGTTTAAGGACTAGCTCCCATGAGCAGTTCTTC. It translates to CASSLRTSSHEQFF.

The chain combines TRBV5-4 with TRBJ1-1, with a possible D match to TRBD1 (6 bases). CDR3 length: 15 residues. The germline V gene has CDR1 SGHNT and CDR2 YYREEE (reference sequence). V lost 0 bases, J lost 3 bases, and 12 bases lay in between. CDR3: CASSLGQGFDTEAFF. CDR3 nucleotides: TGTGCCAGCAGCTTGGGGCAGGGGTTCGACACTGAAGCTTTCTTT. Filled out from reference TRBV5-4 and TRBJ1-1, the complete variable domain reads ETGVTQSPTHLIKTRGQQVTLRCSSQSGHNTVSWYQQALGQGPQFIFQYYREEENGRGNFPPRFSGLQFPNYSSELNVNALELDDSALYLCASSLGQGFDTEAFFGQGTRLTVV.

The CDR3 DNA is TGTGCCAGCAGACGGGAGGAGAACACTGAAGCTTTCTTT. This codes for CASRREENTEAFF. The chain joins TRBV2 to TRBJ1-1; D is unresolved. V was shortened by 6 bases and J by 1 base, with 9 bases between the two germline ends. CDR3 length: 13 amino acids. Germline CDR1 reads SNHLY; CDR2 reads FYNNEI. Filled out from reference TRBV2 and TRBJ1-1, the complete variable domain reads EPEVTQTPSHQVTQMGQEVILRCVPISNHLYFYWYRQILGQKVEFLVSFYNNEISEKSEIFDDQFSVERPDGSNFTLKIRSTKLEDSAMYFCASRREENTEAFFGQGTRLTVV.